This TCR beta chain was sequenced for a study of tumor and adjacent non-tumor tissue in lung cancer. Background on the study: Histology: eleven to twelve adenocarcinoma, a couple of squamous cell carcinoma, 1 small cell lung cancer. The patients, around 11 men and roughly 5 women, were roughly 31 to 80 with stage I to III disease. General study results and limits: Top 100 clones took a larger repertoire share in normal lung. TCR diversity was significantly greater in tumor than normal lung tissue.

The library came from three nested PCR rounds adapted from ARM-PCR protocols. Each CDR3 protein is one row after TCRdb ran MiXCR on the multiplex PCR reads. The data hold 85,000 to 130,000 distinct CDR3 sequences, with 65% observed a single time. This CDR3 is built from 14 residues. Trimming removed 4 bases at V and 5 bases at J, with 11 bases between. Germline V gene sequence: CDR1 MNHEY, CDR2 SVGAGI. As for this clonotype: What it recognizes is unknown.

This sample's RNA came from whole unsorted tissue. This non-tumor lung sample came from over 3 cm beyond the tumor edge. The TCR comes from a man aged 30-40 years with non-small cell lung cancer. The sequenced material came from distant non-tumor lung tissue. The V gene is TRBV6-5, the J gene TRBJ2-2, with D possibly TRBD1 on 5 matching bases. CDR3: CASSSRERTGELFF. DNA for the CDR3: TGTGCCAGCAGTTCCAGGGAACGGACCGGGGAGCTGTTTTTT.